One sample yielded the 27 T cell receptor beta chains listed below, sequenced in a study of T cell changes during pregnancy in multiple sclerosis. Assay: immunoSEQ multiplex PCR; the TCRdb copy retains only in-frame clones and omits some. The sample comprises 25,000 to 35,000 clones, 70% to 90% of which are singletons, and approximately 7.2% rests with the top ten. The sample consisted of CD8+ T cells from peripheral blood mononuclear cells, taken in the second trimester of pregnancy. Receptor source: a female donor with multiple sclerosis, enrolled in a pregnancy study.

J is TRBJ2-3 and V is TRBV15; the match to TRBD2 covers 7 bases. Germline trimming cut 5 bases from V and 5 bases from J; bases unmatched to any gene: 10. This CDR3 spans 15 amino acids. CDR1 is LNHNV, CDR2 YYDKDF, per germline (reference sequence). The CDR3 spells CATSRSGTPGDTQYF. The CDR3 DNA reads TGTGCCACCAGCCGAAGCGGGACCCCCGGAGATACGCAGTATTTT.

The V call is TRBV6-5, the J call TRBJ2-2; 7 positions agree with TRBD1. Unmatched junction bases numbered 4, after V lost 6 bases and J lost 0 bases. This CDR3 is built from 15 residues. Germline V lookup: CDR1 MNHEY, CDR2 SVGAGI. Here the CDR3 DNA reads TGTGCCAGCAGCTCGGGACAGACGAACACCGGGGAGCTGTTTTTT. Its translation: CASSSGQTNTGELFF.

The chain recombines TRBV2 with TRBJ2-3; D gene ambiguous. Germline loops: CDR1 SNHLY, CDR2 FYNNEI. The length of the CDR3 is 15 residues. V lost 3 bases and J lost 0, with 10 bases in between. CDR3 DNA: TGTGCCAGCAGTGAGAGGCTAACTAGCACAGATACGCAGTATTTT. It encodes CASSERLTSTDTQYF.

The chain couples TRBV9 to TRBJ2-1; D possibly corresponds to TRBD1 (5 bases). There are 16 residues in the CDR3. Trimming removed 2 bases from V and 4 bases from J, with 16 bases in between. CDR1 SGDLS and CDR2 YYNGEE come from the germline V gene. The CDR3 loop is CASSVGSDSLYNEQFF. CDR3 DNA sequence: TGTGCCAGCAGCGTGGGTTCCGACAGCTTATACAATGAGCAGTTCTTC.

This sequence joins TRBV11-1 and TRBJ2-7; 7 bases map to TRBD2. The CDR3 sequence is 16 residues long. Germline loops: CDR1 SGHAT, CDR2 FQDESV (reference sequence). The V segment lost 3 bases and the J segment 4 bases; nucleotides outside the gene matches: 12. CDR3 nucleotide sequence: TGTGCCAGCAGCTTGACTTTGCAGGGAGGGGAATACGAGCAGTACTTC. Residues: CASSLTLQGGEYEQYF.

Written as DNA, the CDR3 is TGTGCCAGCAGCCAAACTCTTGGTACGCAGTATTTT. Residues: CASSQTLGTQYF. The genes are TRBV7-2 and TRBJ2-3; D uncertain. The germline V gene has CDR1 SGHTA and CDR2 FQGNSA. V lost 5 bases and J 8 bases, leaving 11 bases between the germline ends. The CDR3 is 12 residues long.

DNA of the CDR3: TGCGCCAGCAGCTCGGACACCACCGGGGAGCTGTTTTTT. As protein: CASSSDTTGELFF. The genes are TRBV5-1 and TRBJ2-2, with D maybe TRBD1 (5 bases). The germline V gene has CDR1 SGHRS and CDR2 YFSETQ. The length of the CDR3 is 13 residues. V shed 3 bases and J shed 4 bases, with 7 bases lying between them.

CDR3 DNA sequence: TGTGCCAGCAGCGAGACACGACAGGGAGGCAATCAGCCCCAGCATTTT. Translating gives CASSETRQGGNQPQHF. The chain recombines TRBV13 with TRBJ1-5; 7 bases line up with TRBD1. Germline V gene lookup returns CDR1 PRHDT and CDR2 FYEKMQ (reference sequence). V was clipped by 5 bases and J by 2 bases; unmatched bases: 9. The length of the CDR3 is 16 residues.

This clone is large by share. This chain links TRBV13 with TRBJ1-2; 12 nucleotides line up with TRBD1. CDR1 is PRHDT, CDR2 FYEKMQ, per germline (reference sequence). Trimming cost V 3 bases and J 14 bases; bases outside gene matches: 7. There are 13 residues in the CDR3. CDR3 loop: CASSLGQGAFDTF. CDR3 sequence (DNA): TGTGCCAGCAGCTTGGGACAGGGGGCTTTTGATACCTTC.

J is TRBJ2-1 and V is TRBV7-3; 10 bases line up with TRBD1. V trimming: 5 bases; J trimming: 8 bases; junction bases outside the gene matches: 12. CDR1 SGHTA and CDR2 FQGTGA come from the germline V gene. The CDR3 runs 16 residues. The chain's CDR3 is CASSPNAGTGVDEQFF. The DNA for the CDR3 is TGTGCCAGCAGCCCGAACGCGGGGACAGGGGTGGATGAGCAGTTCTTC. The complete variable domain, with remaining parts taken from reference TRBV7-3 and TRBJ2-1, reads GAGVSQTPSNKVTEKGKYVELRCDPISGHTALYWYRQSLGQGPEFLIYFQGTGAADDSGLPNDRFFAVRPEGSVSTLKIQRTERGDSAVYLCASSPNAGTGVDEQFFGPGTRLTVL.

This clone was counted once. The rearrangement links TRBV6-5 to TRBJ2-7, with D perhaps matching TRBD2 (5 bases). CDR1 and CDR2 from the germline V gene are MNHEY and SVGAGI. The CDR3 loop spans 13 amino acids. V shed 4 bases and J shed 7 bases, with 14 bases lying between them. The CDR3 spells CASSSGGLLEQYF. The CDR3 bases are TGTGCCAGCAGTTCCGGCGGACTCCTGGAGCAGTACTTC.

CDR3 sequence reads: CSVEDEGGWGTEAFF. CDR3 bases: TGCAGCGTTGAAGATGAGGGAGGTTGGGGCACTGAAGCTTTCTTT. This sequence joins TRBV29-1 and TRBJ1-1; no reliable D call. Trimming stripped 0 bases from V and 4 bases from J, with 15 bases between. The CDR3 runs 15 residues. CDR1 is SQVTM, CDR2 ANQGSEA, per germline. The entire variable domain, with the rest obtained from reference TRBV29-1 and TRBJ1-1, is as follows: SAVISQKPSRDICQRGTSLTIQCQVDSQVTMMFWYRQQPGQSLTLIATANQGSEATYESGFVIDKFPISRPNLTFSTLTVSNMSPEDSSIYLCSVEDEGGWGTEAFFGQGTRLTVV.

The chain employs TRBV7-8 and TRBJ1-3, with 7 nucleotides matching TRBD1. Germline CDR1 is SGHVS and CDR2 is FQNEAQ. With 1 base clipped from V and 3 bases from J, the junction kept 6 bases outside the gene matches. This CDR3 is built from 16 residues. This CDR3 is CASSLGGTVYGNTIYF. The CDR3, as DNA: TGTGCCAGCAGCTTAGGGGGGACAGTTTATGGAAACACCATATATTTT.

The genes are TRBV4-1 and TRBJ1-1; no definite D call. The CDR3 length is 14 residues. Trimming left V 0 bases short and J 1 base short, with 6 bases between. Germline V gene sequence: CDR1 MGHRA, CDR2 YSYEKL. For the CDR3, the DNA is TGCGCCAGCAGCCAAGAACCGGGGAACACTGAAGCTTTCTTT. Protein product: CASSQEPGNTEAFF.

The rearrangement uses TRBV7-8 and TRBJ2-2, with 9 bases that match TRBD2. Unmatched junction bases numbered 12, after V lost 3 bases and J lost 7 bases. Germline values: CDR1 SGHVS, CDR2 FQNEAQ. CDR3 length: 17 amino acids. The CDR3 reads CASSFGLAGVRGGELFF. As DNA, the CDR3 is TGTGCCAGCAGCTTTGGGTTAGCGGGAGTACGGGGCGGGGAGCTGTTTTTT. The variable domain in full, completed from reference TRBV7-8 and TRBJ2-2, reads GAGVSQSPRYKVAKRGQDVALRCDPISGHVSLFWYQQALGQGPEFLTYFQNEAQLDKSGLPSDRFFAERPEGSVSTLKIQRTQQEDSAVYLCASSFGLAGVRGGELFFGEGSRLTVL.

V gene TRBV11-3 combines with J gene TRBJ2-7; no definite D call. Germline V gene lookup returns CDR1 SGHNT and CDR2 YENEEA. V was trimmed by 5 bases and J by 1 base, leaving 9 bases between them. The CDR3 covers 13 residues. The CDR3 DNA is TGTGCCAGCAGCCCCTCACATTCCTACGAGCAGTACTTC. Translation: CASSPSHSYEQYF.

This chain links TRBV6-1 with TRBJ1-4; TRBD1 might be the D (5 bases). The germline CDR1 and CDR2 sequences are MNHNS and SASEGT. The CDR3 totals 15 residues. V shed 2 bases and J shed 4 bases, with 11 bases lying between them. In DNA, the CDR3 is TGTGCCAGCAGTGAACTAGGGGCAGTTAATGAAAAACTGTTTTTT. Its translation is CASSELGAVNEKLFF.

The chain is built from TRBV4-3 and TRBJ2-7; no clear D. V lost 3 bases and J 6 bases, leaving 12 bases between the germline ends. This CDR3 is built from 13 residues. Germline V gene sequence: CDR1 LGHNA, CDR2 YSLEER. CDR3 residues: CASSHLVGGEQYF. In DNA form, the CDR3 reads TGCGCCAGCAGCCACTTGGTCGGCGGCGAGCAGTACTTC.

This chain connects TRBV28 to TRBJ1-1; D uncertain. The V end lost 4 bases, the J end lost 2 bases, and 14 bases lay between the germline ends. CDR3 length: 15 amino acids. Per germline, CDR1 MDHEN and CDR2 SYDVKM. The CDR3 nucleotides are TGTGCCAGCAGTTCCCCCCCGGGAAAAAACACTGAAGCTTTCTTT. It codes for CASSSPPGKNTEAFF.

The rearrangement links TRBV9 to TRBJ2-5; 7 bases map to TRBD1. CDR1 is SGDLS, CDR2 YYNGEE, per germline. V lost 3 bases and J lost 1; bases outside the gene matches: 3. This CDR3 has 14 amino acids. The CDR3 DNA sequence: TGTGCCAGCAGCGCTGGGACAGCCCAAGAGACCCAGTACTTC. It is translated as CASSAGTAQETQYF.

This clone was seen a single time. The chain recombines TRBV19 with TRBJ2-1; 10 positions agree with TRBD2. V was pared by 5 bases and J by 6 bases, with 10 bases of the junction left unmatched. This CDR3 is 16 amino acids long. The germline V gene encodes CDR1 LNHDA and CDR2 SQIVND (reference sequence). In nucleotides, the CDR3 is TGTGCCAGTAGTCAGGACTCTAGCGGGAGAACCAATGAGCAGTTCTTC. Protein: CASSQDSSGRTNEQFF.

The gene calls are TRBV11-3 and TRBJ2-1; 13 bases align to TRBD2. Germline CDR1 and CDR2: SGHNT and YENEEA. This CDR3 region has 15 residues. V lost 3 bases and J lost 8; bases outside the gene matches: 4. In nucleotides, the CDR3 is TGTGCCAGCAGCTTGACTAGCGGGGGGTTGGATGAGCAGTTCTTC. It yields the protein CASSLTSGGLDEQFF. The whole variable domain, filled in from reference TRBV11-3 and TRBJ2-1, reads EAGVVQSPRYKIIEKKQPVAFWCNPISGHNTLYWYLQNLGQGPELLIRYENEEAVDDSQLPKDRFSAERLKGVDSTLKIQPAELGDSAVYLCASSLTSGGLDEQFFGPGTRLTVL.

This clone was counted once. The CDR3 DNA follows: TGTGCCAGCAGTTTAACCCTAACAGGGGTTATCCTTGATGGCTACACCTTC. This codes for CASSLTLTGVILDGYTF. The chain couples TRBV28 to TRBJ1-2, with 7 bases aligning to TRBD1. V dropped 2 bases and J dropped 6; count of bases not matched to a gene: 15. Germline CDR1 is MDHEN and CDR2 is SYDVKM. This CDR3 spans 17 amino acids.

The J gene is TRBJ2-5, the V gene TRBV6-5; tentative D call: TRBD1 (5 bases). Germline values: CDR1 MNHEY, CDR2 SVGAGI. The CDR3 contains 16 residues. Trimming stripped 3 bases from V and 3 bases from J, with 17 bases between. In DNA, the CDR3 is TGTGCCAGCAGTTATGGTCCACCAGGGTATGAAGAGACCCAGTACTTC. It encodes CASSYGPPGYEETQYF.

The chain has TRBV7-2 and TRBJ1-3; D gene ambiguous. The CDR3 runs to 14 residues. V dropped 4 bases and J dropped 0 bases, with 7 bases sitting between them. Germline V CDR1 and CDR2: SGHTA, FQGNSA. The CDR3 here is CASSSTYSGNTIYF. The CDR3 DNA reads TGTGCCAGCAGCTCTACCTACTCTGGAAACACCATATATTTT. Full variable domain (outside the CDR3, taken from reference TRBV7-2 and TRBJ1-3): GAGVSQSPSNKVTEKGKDVELRCDPISGHTALYWYRQSLGQGLEFLIYFQGNSAPDKSGLPSDRFSAERTGGSVSTLTIQRTQQEDSAVYLCASSSTYSGNTIYFGEGSWLTVV.

This clone appeared once. CDR3 residues: CASSLAQVLAGGTDTQYF. DNA of the CDR3: TGTGCCAGCAGCTTAGCGCAGGTTCTGGCGGGAGGCACAGATACGCAGTATTTT. This chain connects TRBV7-2 to TRBJ2-3; the match to TRBD2 covers 7 bases. Germline lookup yields CDR1 SGHTA and CDR2 FQGNSA. With 0 bases clipped from V and 1 base from J, the junction kept 10 bases outside the gene matches. The CDR3 spans 18 residues.

This chain connects TRBV29-1 to TRBJ2-7, with TRBD1 as a possible D gene (6 bases). Trimming left V 5 bases short and J 7 bases short, with 18 bases between. This CDR3 is built from 13 residues. The germline CDR1 and CDR2 sequences are SQVTM and ANQGSEA. CDR3 sequence: CSVIQGERAEQYF. For the CDR3, the DNA is TGCAGCGTTATACAGGGCGAAAGAGCGGAGCAGTACTTC.